This T cell receptor beta chain was retrieved from a study of blood T cell repertoires in COVID-19. Study context: There were acute and convalescent COVID-19 samples, and they came from the United States, Italy and Spain. PBMCs, B-cell-depleted T cells, or T cells provided the cDNA or gDNA that made up the material.

The V gene's germline CDR1 is MNHEY and CDR2 SVGAGI. This CDR3 is 14 amino acids long. Between the trimmed V and J ends, which lost 6 bases and 1 base, there was a span of 11 bases. Participants' own reports of clinical history determined their cohort assignment. In the original workflow: Amplification from reference gene primers served as the basis for estimated nucleated cell counts. Measured with immunoSEQ multiplex PCR; TCRdb has only the in-frame clones, and not every one. For V, J and clone size, that table is used; D and trimming come from the DNA. The repertoire holds 350,000 to 400,000 clones, with around nine tenths as singletons.

The chain has TRBV6-5 and TRBJ2-3, with a possible D match to TRBD1 (6 bases). The sequenced sample consisted of PBMCs or T cells enriched from blood (not recorded which). The TCR was taken from a woman aged 25 to 39 with acute COVID-19. The CDR3 loop is CASSRTEGTDTQYF. CDR3 in DNA: TGTGCCAGCAGCCGGACAGAGGGCACAGATACGCAGTATTTT.